The entry below gives a single T cell receptor (beta chain) sequence along with its context. Cohorts were determined from participant-reported clinical history. Before being deemed recovered, Cohort 3 donors had two negative PCRs, clearance, or symptom resolution. The sample originates from a study of blood T cell repertoires in COVID-19. The CDR3 loop spans 18 amino acids. The J segment lost 2 bases and the V segment lost 4 bases, leaving 14 bases of the junction unmatched. Using immunoSEQ multiplex PCR, the repertoire was profiled, and TCRdb retains in-frame clones only, with some absent. The table lists about 320,000 clones, 87% of them singletons.

The sequence came from a young woman who had recovered from COVID-19. Sequenced sample: PBMCs or T cells enriched from blood (not recorded which). This rearrangement joins TRBV5-3 to TRBJ2-7; 11 nucleotides agree with TRBD1. TRBV5-3 is filed as an ORF, its function uncertain. CDR3 sequence: CARSPQLRTGGPPYEQYF. The CDR3 DNA reads TGTGCCAGAAGCCCCCAACTCCGGACAGGGGGCCCCCCCTACGAGCAGTACTTC.